This is a list of T cell receptor beta chains from one sample in a study of T cell changes during pregnancy in multiple sclerosis. Sequenced by immunoSEQ multiplex PCR; TCRdb stores in-frame clones only, minus some. The sample shows tens of thousands of clones, more than 90% of them seen only once. The sample in question was peripheral blood, obtained in the second trimester of pregnancy. The receptors were gathered from a female donor with multiple sclerosis, enrolled in a pregnancy study. CDR3s leave out the opening cysteine and the closing phenylalanine or tryptophan.

v_gene,j_gene,CDR3aa
TRBV30,TRBJ2-7,AWRETGTPSYEQY
TRBV18,TRBJ1-2,ASSPSQDRANYGYT
TRBV9,TRBJ2-7,ASSVEGGRSYEQY
TRBV27,TRBJ2-1,ASSGSLRNEQF
TRBV27,TRBJ1-2,ASRGDRGHGYT
TRBV28,TRBJ1-2,ASSPHLQGGAGGYT
TRBV6-1,TRBJ2-1,ASRRLAEPYNEQF
TRBV28,TRBJ1-5,ASSFGIRVVDQPQH
TRBV4-3,TRBJ2-3,ASSQGGTGIVATDTQY
TRBV5-4,TRBJ2-1,ASSLDQGGNEQF
TRBV7-6,TRBJ1-4,ASSWGQEREKLF
TRBV7-3,TRBJ2-5,ASSISGTGGWETQY
TRBV9,TRBJ2-7,ASSVDISYEQY
TRBV19,TRBJ2-2,ASSIGTGTGELF
TRBV4-3,TRBJ2-7,ASSRDRVGEQY
TRBV4-1,TRBJ2-1,ASSQGLAGYNEQF
TRBV5-1,TRBJ2-7,ASSLSGTTYEQY
TRBV19,TRBJ2-1,ASSIGSGGTNEQF
TRBV14,TRBJ2-1,ASSQEPSGSRYNEQF
TRBV12-5,TRBJ2-7,ASGPPGERDPYEQY
TRBV7-9,TRBJ2-3,ASTEELLTDTQY
TRBV6-6,TRBJ1-2,ASKSGNYGYT
TRBV9,TRBJ2-3,ASSVGNSLSTQY
TRBV27,TRBJ2-7,ASSINGQGYEQY
TRBV9,TRBJ2-7,ASSAGLAYEQY
TRBV18,TRBJ2-1,ASSPGLAGVHHNEQF
TRBV7-8,TRBJ2-7,ASSFDRGPYEQY
TRBV5-8,TRBJ2-7,ASSLDVTGAEY
TRBV27,TRBJ1-4,ASSLTGGGEKLF
TRBV6-6,TRBJ1-6,ASKGTGQGSRSPLH
TRBV7-2,TRBJ2-5,ASSFTGFGETQY
TRBV10-3,TRBJ2-3,AISGGNRHADTQY
TRBV6-1,TRBJ2-3,ASSSRGEPTDTQY
TRBV7-6,TRBJ2-7,ASSQGIDGSGYGYEQY
TRBV19,TRBJ2-3,ASSTFGLALHGRGRQY
TRBV5-1,TRBJ2-1,ASSKGAGGEQF
TRBV5-1,TRBJ1-2,ASRNRTGPYGYT
TRBV2,TRBJ2-3,ASGRQSTDTQY
TRBV15,TRBJ2-5,ATSTWTGGVETQY
TRBV19,TRBJ1-5,ASRSIQGNPRQPQH
TRBV13,TRBJ2-6,ASRRGGVGANVLT
TRBV5-1,TRBJ2-7,ASSGGTGGDSYEQY